This T cell receptor beta chain comes out of a study of blood T cell repertoires in COVID-19. For the study at large: COVID-19 samples, acute and convalescent, were from the United States, Italy and Spain. In each case, the material was cDNA or gDNA derived from T cells, B-cell-depleted T cells, or PBMCs.

In the original workflow: From reference gene primer amplification, estimates of nucleated cell counts were derived. Method: immunoSEQ multiplex PCR; TCRdb's copy keeps in-frame clones and lacks some. The V and J calls and clone size are taken from that table; D and trimming were inferred from the DNA. This sample has roughly 200,000 clones, with roughly 89% found just once. The V segment lost 2 bases and the J segment 0 bases; nucleotides outside the gene matches: 7. The CDR3 spans 18 residues. Germline CDR1 and CDR2: SGHTA and FQGTGA. The specimen was peripheral blood. The origin of this receptor is a man between 60 and 75 years old who had recovered from COVID-19. The genes are TRBV7-3 and TRBJ2-3; the match to TRBD2 covers 11 bases. The CDR3, as DNA: TGTGCCAGCAGCTTAGTACTAGCGGGGGCCGCTAGCACAGATACGCAGTATTTT. Amino acid sequence: CASSLVLAGAASTDTQYF.